The next 8 T cell receptor beta chains were all read from a single sample in a study of CD8 T cells in ankylosing spondylitis. MiXCR, run by TCRdb on the 5' RACE reads, gives a single entry per CDR3 protein. The table records 180,000 or so distinct CDR3 sequences, around 10% of them present only once. Sequenced input: blood, either unsorted or a sorted T cell fraction (not recorded which). The origin of the receptors is a male donor with ankylosing spondylitis or in good health (not recorded which).

The CDR3 DNA reads as TGTGCCGTAAAGACTAGCGGGATCCTCTACGAGCAGTACTTC. Its translation is CAVKTSGILYEQYF. V gene TRBV6-1 combines with J gene TRBJ2-7, with 11 bases identical to TRBD2. CDR1 MNHNS and CDR2 SASEGT come from the germline V gene. The CDR3 is made up of 14 amino acids. V shed 11 bases, J shed 3 bases, and the junction held 9 bases outside the gene matches.

J is TRBJ2-7 and V is TRBV11-2, with D perhaps being TRBD1 or TRBD2 (7 bases each). Trimming cost V 2 bases and J 4 bases, with 15 bases left between them. The CDR3 is 15 residues long. Germline CDR1 is SGHAT and CDR2 is FQNNGV. CDR3 sequence reads: CASSLSGDREYEQYF. For the CDR3, the DNA is TGTGCCAGCAGCTTAAGCGGGGACAGAGAATACGAGCAGTACTTC. Together with reference TRBV11-2 and TRBJ2-7, the CDR3 gives the full variable domain: EAGVAQSPRYKIIEKRQSVAFWCNPISGHATLYWYQQILGQGPKLLIQFQNNGVVDDSQLPKDRFSAERLKGVDSTLKIQPAKLEDSAVYLCASSLSGDREYEQYFGPGTRLTVT.

This clonotype was seen at least ten times. The gene calls are TRBV13 and TRBJ2-7, with D perhaps matching TRBD2 (5 bases). The CDR3 length is 11 residues. Germline lookup yields CDR1 PRHDT and CDR2 FYEKMQ (reference sequence). Trimming shortened V by 5 bases and J by 7 bases, and 9 bases separated the two germline ends. This CDR3 is CASSGRGEQYF. The CDR3 nucleotides are TGTGCCAGCAGCGGCCGGGGTGAGCAGTACTTC.

This clonotype was seen at least ten times. This rearrangement joins TRBV11-2 to TRBJ2-2; 9 positions match TRBD2. The CDR3 totals 14 residues. Germline lookup yields CDR1 SGHAT and CDR2 FQNNGV. V trimming: 5 bases; J trimming: 4 bases; junction bases outside the gene matches: 2. DNA of the CDR3: TGTGCCAGCAGCCCGGGACTAGCCACCGGGGAGCTGTTTTTT. It translates to CASSPGLATGELFF.

The chain is built from TRBV27 and TRBJ2-7; D remains ambiguous. The CDR3 spans 14 residues. V lost 4 bases and J lost 4, with 14 bases in between. Germline CDR1 MNHEY, CDR2 SMNVEV (reference sequence). The CDR3 DNA reads TGTGCCAGCAGTTCTCGACCCCCCTTATACGAGCAGTACTTC. Protein: CASSSRPPLYEQYF.

The V and J genes are TRBV12-3 or TRBV12-4 and TRBJ2-1; a weak D match, TRBD1 (6 bases). The V end was cut by 7 bases, the J end by 7 bases, with 20 bases between. This CDR3 has 15 amino acids. This CDR3 is CASTYLTGSANEQFF. In DNA form, the CDR3 reads TGTGCCAGCACTTACCTTACAGGGAGTGCGAATGAGCAGTTCTTC.

This clonotype qualifies as medium-sized. As DNA, the CDR3 is TGCGCCAGCAGCCAAAGGACAGGGCGCGAGCAGTACTTC. Protein product: CASSQRTGREQYF. This chain joins TRBV4-3 and TRBJ2-7, with TRBD1 matching over 8 bases. The V gene's germline CDR1 is LGHNA and CDR2 YSLEER. The J segment lost 6 bases and the V segment lost 2 bases, leaving 3 bases of the junction unmatched. This CDR3 contains 13 residues.

This clonotype has at least ten counts. The chain has TRBV3-1 and TRBJ1-5, with TRBD1 identical over 7 bases. This CDR3 is built from 13 residues. From germline, CDR1 is LGHDT and CDR2 YNNKEL (reference sequence). Trimming took 4 bases from V and 5 from J; bases not matched to a gene: 2. CDR3 sequence: CASSLDRDQPQHF. The CDR3 DNA follows: TGTGCCAGCAGCCTCGACAGGGATCAGCCCCAGCATTTT.